A selection of T cell receptor beta chains follows, all from one sample in a study of blood T cell repertoires in COVID-19. The protocol was immunoSEQ multiplex PCR, while the TCRdb copy is restricted to in-frame clones and leaves out a portion. This table holds some 180,000 clones, 70% to 80% found once. Sequenced sample: peripheral blood. These TCRs come from a woman aged 40 to 50 with COVID-19, enrolled during active disease. Each CDR3 is given with its conserved first and last residue. D genes are given only for firm matches. Size values are once, few and many counts, or a class for expanded clones, and some rows have none.

>TRBD1|NA|TRBV7-9|TRBJ2-4
TGTGCCAGCAGCTACGGACAGGGGAACATTCAGTACTTC
CASSYGQGNIQYF
>NA|NA|TRBV30|TRBJ2-7
TGTGCCTGGAGAAGGACCGCGGGATACGAGCAGTACTTC
CAWRRTAGYEQYF
>NA|few|TRBV7-8|TRBJ1-2
TGTGCCAGCAGCACTGCCCGATGGGGCCAAGGCTATGGCTACACCTTC
CASSTARWGQGYGYTF
>TRBD2|NA|TRBV5-8|TRBJ2-2
TGTGCCAGCAGCTCAAACGGACTAGCGTTAGTAACCGGGGAGCTGTTTTTT
CASSSNGLALVTGELFF
>NA|NA|TRBV29-1|TRBJ2-5
TGCAGCGGGGGGCGAAAGTCGGGCCAAGAGACCCAGTACTTC
CSGGRKSGQETQYF
>TRBD2|NA|TRBV7-9|TRBJ2-7
TGTGCCAGCAGCCGCCGGACTAGCGGGAGCTACGAGCAGTACTTC
CASSRRTSGSYEQYF
>TRBD1|NA|TRBV19|TRBJ1-2
TGTGCCAGTAGTACACAGGGGGCAGAGCGTGGCTACACCTTC
CASSTQGAERGYTF
>TRBD1|NA|TRBV18|TRBJ1-1
TGTGCCAGCTCACCGGGGGACAGAAACTTTTTGAACACTGAAGCTTTCTTT
CASSPGDRNFLNTEAFF
>TRBD2|few|TRBV9|TRBJ2-5
TGTGCCAGCAGCGTTTCGGCTAGCGGGTCCGAGGAGACCCAGTACTTC
CASSVSASGSEETQYF
>TRBD2|once|TRBV6-5|TRBJ2-2
TGTGCCAGCATCAGCGGGGCCATGGCCGGGGAGCTGTTTTTT
CASISGAMAGELFF
>TRBD1|NA|TRBV6-5|TRBJ1-4
TGTGCCAGCAGTTATGGGACAGGGGTTGAAAAACTGTTTTTT
CASSYGTGVEKLFF
>TRBD1|NA|TRBV30|TRBJ1-2
TGTGCCTGGAGGGAGCCGGGACAGAAGAACTATGGCTACACCTTC
CAWREPGQKNYGYTF
>TRBD2|once|TRBV7-6|TRBJ2-7
TGTGCCAGCAGCCCGATGGCGGGGGTACCCTACGAGCAGTACTTC
CASSPMAGVPYEQYF
>TRBD1|NA|TRBV19|TRBJ2-7
TGTGCCAGTAGTCCTCGGACAGGTTACTACGAGCAGTACTTC
CASSPRTGYYEQYF
>NA|NA|TRBV12-2|TRBJ1-2
TGTGCAAGTCGCTCCGATGAGGAAGAGGGATATGGCTACACCTTC
CASRSDEEEGYGYTF
>NA|NA|TRBV20-1|TRBJ2-4
TGCAGTGCTCTACAAAACATTCAGTACTTC
CSALQNIQYF
>NA|NA|TRBV6-1|TRBJ1-4
TGTGCCAGCAGTGTCACAGGGTATGGAACTAATGAAAAACTGTTTTTT
CASSVTGYGTNEKLFF
>TRBD2|NA|TRBV11-2|TRBJ2-2
TGTGCCAGCACCTATCGACGGGAGGGATCCGGGGAGCTGTTTTTT
CASTYRREGSGELFF
>NA|NA|TRBV5-1|TRBJ1-4
TGCGCCAGCAGCTTCTCCCCAACTAATGAAAAACTGTTTTTT
CASSFSPTNEKLFF
>TRBD2|NA|TRBV6-5|TRBJ2-1
TGTGCCACCACTTTAGCGGGAGGTTACAATGAGCAGTTCTTC
CATTLAGGYNEQFF
>NA|NA|TRBV5-4|TRBJ2-5
TGTGCCAGCAGCTTGATTAAACAAGAGACCCAGTACTTC
CASSLIKQETQYF
>NA|NA|TRBV7-2|TRBJ1-2
TGTGCCAGCAGCTGGGAGTCTGGGCCGCGCACCTTC
CASSWESGPRTF
>TRBD1|few|TRBV4-3|TRBJ1-2
TGCGCCAGCAGCCTTGAAGCGGTCAGGGGGGAGGATGGCTACACCTTC
CASSLEAVRGEDGYTF
>NA|once|TRBV10-2|TRBJ2-5
TGCGCCAGCTCCTCCGGGGGTGAAGAGACCCAGTACTTC
CASSSGGEETQYF
>NA|NA|TRBV9|TRBJ2-2
TGTGCCAGCAGCGTAGACCCGGGGAGCACCGGGGAGCTGTTTTTT
CASSVDPGSTGELFF
>NA|NA|TRBV5-5|TRBJ1-4
TGTGCCAGCAGGCAGGGGAGAACTAATGAAAAACTGTTTTTT
CASRQGRTNEKLFF
>NA|NA|TRBV7-2|TRBJ2-7
TGTGCCAGCAGCTCCGCCGCGCCCTACGAGCAGTACTTC
CASSSAAPYEQYF
>NA|NA|TRBV6-5|TRBJ2-1
TGTGCCAGCAGTTATGCGGGTAGCTCCTACAATGAGCAGTTCTTC
CASSYAGSSYNEQFF
>TRBD2|NA|TRBV18|TRBJ2-3
TGTGCCAGCTCACCGAGACCAATCGGACTAGCGGGCACCACAGATACGCAGTATTTT
CASSPRPIGLAGTTDTQYF
>TRBD1|NA|TRBV7-3|TRBJ1-1
TGTGCCAGCAGCTTAAACAGGGGGCAGACTGAAGCTTTCTTT
CASSLNRGQTEAFF
>NA|NA|TRBV12-3/TRBV12-4|TRBJ2-7
TGTGCCAGCAGTATGAACAGGGTACAGCAGTACTTC
CASSMNRVQQYF
>TRBD1|few|TRBV7-3|TRBJ2-2
TGTGCCAGCAGCTTTACAGGGGGCACCGGGGAGCTGTTTTTT
CASSFTGGTGELFF